The 15 T cell receptor beta chains presented below share a single source sample, sequenced in a study of shared clonotypes between healthy human individuals. Generated by immunoSEQ multiplex PCR, the TCRdb table keeps only in-frame clones and is missing some. The table includes around 1,000,000 clones, around three quarters detected once. Sequencing input: memory CD4+ T cells from PBMCs. Subset here: CD45RA-negative fraction. Every receptor here comes from a man aged 18-30 years in good health. Some clones in this sample may be carry-over from other donors' samples.

The V call is TRBV30, the J call TRBJ1-5, with D tentatively TRBD1 (5 bases). Germline CDR1 reads GTSNPN; CDR2 reads SVGIG (reference sequence). V shed 5 bases and J shed 3 bases, with 14 bases lying between them. The CDR3 is made up of 14 amino acids. Written as DNA, the CDR3 is TGTGCCTGGGCCTACGGGACTGACAATCAGCCCCAGCATTTT. It translates to CAWAYGTDNQPQHF.

The genes are TRBV6-5 and TRBJ1-2; D is undetermined. CDR1 is MNHEY and CDR2 is SVGAGI in the germline V gene. V was clipped by 4 bases and J by 5 bases, with 14 bases between them. The CDR3 loop spans 14 amino acids. This chain's CDR3 is CASSSVTDVYGYTF. As DNA, the CDR3 is TGTGCCAGCAGTTCGGTTACGGACGTGTATGGCTACACCTTC.

Comments on this clone: Within the sample, other DNA sequences also encode this same CDR3. The J gene is TRBJ1-2, the V gene TRBV5-1; no reliable D call. V was shortened by 0 bases and J by 0 bases, with 6 bases between the two germline ends. The V gene's germline CDR1 is SGHRS and CDR2 YFSETQ. The CDR3 is 14 residues long. The CDR3, as DNA: TGCGCCAGCAGCTTGGGGCAGGCTAACTATGGCTACACCTTC. The encoded protein is CASSLGQANYGYTF.

The V and J genes are TRBV11-3 and TRBJ2-7; no clear D. The V and J ends lost 2 bases and 3 bases respectively, with 14 bases between them. This CDR3 is 15 amino acids long. CDR1 and CDR2 from the germline V gene are SGHNT and YENEEA. CDR3 bases: TGTGCCAGCAGCTTATTACAACCGGACCGCTACGAGCAGTACTTC. It is translated as CASSLLQPDRYEQYF.

CDR3 amino acids: CASSQDGGSNQPQHF. The DNA of the CDR3 is TGTGCCAGCAGCCAAGATGGGGGTAGCAATCAGCCCCAGCATTTT. The V call is TRBV4-2, the J call TRBJ1-5; D possibly corresponds to TRBD1 (5 bases). Germline V gene data show CDR1 as LGHNA and CDR2 as YNFKEQ. V was clipped by 0 bases and J by 0 bases, with 6 bases between them. The CDR3 spans 15 residues.

The chain uses TRBV11-2 and TRBJ2-1; TRBD1 agrees at 10 bases. CDR3 length: 18 amino acids. The germline V gene encodes CDR1 SGHAT and CDR2 FQNNGV. With 0 bases clipped from V and 0 bases from J, the junction kept 5 bases outside the gene matches. The CDR3 nucleotides are TGTGCCAGCAGCTTAGACTACCGGACAGGGGGCTCCTACAATGAGCAGTTCTTC. It translates to CASSLDYRTGGSYNEQFF.

In its sample, this clone was seen many times. The chain couples TRBV5-8 to TRBJ2-3; TRBD2 matches at 8 bases. The CDR3 has 16 residues. CDR1 is SGHTS, CDR2 YDEGEE, per germline. Trimming at V came to 7 bases and at J to 6 bases, leaving 16 bases not matched to a gene. This CDR3 reads CASRPGVAGPLDTQYF. The DNA of the CDR3 is TGTGCCAGCCGCCCCGGGGTAGCGGGGCCCTTGGATACGCAGTATTTT.

The V call is TRBV5-8, the J call TRBJ1-3; D is unresolved. The CDR3 has 16 amino acids. The germline V gene has CDR1 SGHTS and CDR2 YDEGEE. With 6 bases removed from V and 5 bases from J, the gap between germline ends came to 21 bases. The CDR3 nucleotides read TGTGCCAGCACCGCTACGGCTCAGCTCAAAAGAAACACCATATATTTT. The encoded protein is CASTATAQLKRNTIYF.

The rearrangement joins TRBV18 to TRBJ2-7; D could derive from TRBD1 or TRBD2 (6 bases each). There are 16 residues in the CDR3. Germline lookup yields CDR1 KGHSH and CDR2 LQKENI. Trimming removed 3 bases at V and 2 bases at J, with 17 bases between. The DNA of the CDR3 is TGTGCCAGCTCACCCCTCGGGCCGGGGGCTACCTACGAGCAGTACTTC. Protein product: CASSPLGPGATYEQYF.

This clone has just one count. The chain recombines TRBV27 with TRBJ2-3, with 7 bases aligning to TRBD1. Germline assignment: CDR1 MNHEY and CDR2 SMNVEV (reference sequence). V lost 6 bases, J lost 2 bases, and 2 bases stayed unmatched. The CDR3 is 13 residues long. Here the CDR3 DNA reads TGTGCCAGCAGGGACAGGCCCACAGATACGCAGTATTTT. It is translated as CASRDRPTDTQYF.

This clone has just a few counts. The gene calls are TRBV29-1 and TRBJ1-2, with D perhaps TRBD1 (6 bases). CDR1 and CDR2 from the germline V gene are SQVTM and ANQGSEA. The CDR3 extends over 15 amino acids. Trimming left V 0 bases short and J 7 bases short, with 18 bases between. CDR3 region: CSVEDPPQGVGGYTF. CDR3 bases: TGCAGCGTTGAAGACCCGCCACAGGGAGTAGGTGGCTACACCTTC.

This clone was counted ten times or more. The J gene is TRBJ1-5, the V gene TRBV27; D is unclear. Germline CDR1 MNHEY, CDR2 SMNVEV (reference sequence). The CDR3 sequence is 15 residues long. Trimming shortened V by 2 bases and J by 4 bases, and 12 bases separated the two germline ends. The CDR3 coding sequence is TGTGCCAGCAGTTTAGTGGGGAAAGGGAATCAGCCCCAGCATTTT. Translating it yields CASSLVGKGNQPQHF.

This sequence joins TRBV2 and TRBJ1-3; TRBD1 is a possible D gene (6 bases). The germline V and J ends were trimmed by 5 bases and 7 bases, with 12 bases remaining between them. Germline assignment: CDR1 SNHLY and CDR2 FYNNEI. The CDR3 runs 13 residues. The DNA of the CDR3 is TGTGCCAGCAGTCAACGCCAGGGGAACACCATATATTTT. Protein product: CASSQRQGNTIYF.

The gene calls are TRBV2 and TRBJ2-4, with D unclear. Germline CDR1 is SNHLY and CDR2 is FYNNEI. Trimming pared 4 bases from V and 0 bases from J, leaving 7 bases between. CDR3 length: 14 residues. CDR3 protein: CASSVGSAKNIQYF. The CDR3 nucleotides read TGTGCCAGCAGTGTAGGTTCAGCCAAAAACATTCAGTACTTC.

This clone was found once. The same CDR3 arises from other DNA sequences in this sample as well. The chain links TRBV5-1 to TRBJ1-1; no clear D gene. From germline, CDR1 is SGHRS and CDR2 YFSETQ. This CDR3 is built from 13 residues. V gave up 4 bases and J gave up 1 base, with 8 bases separating them. The chain's CDR3 is CASSVDTNTEAFF. CDR3 nucleotides: TGCGCCAGCAGCGTGGATACGAACACTGAAGCTTTCTTT.